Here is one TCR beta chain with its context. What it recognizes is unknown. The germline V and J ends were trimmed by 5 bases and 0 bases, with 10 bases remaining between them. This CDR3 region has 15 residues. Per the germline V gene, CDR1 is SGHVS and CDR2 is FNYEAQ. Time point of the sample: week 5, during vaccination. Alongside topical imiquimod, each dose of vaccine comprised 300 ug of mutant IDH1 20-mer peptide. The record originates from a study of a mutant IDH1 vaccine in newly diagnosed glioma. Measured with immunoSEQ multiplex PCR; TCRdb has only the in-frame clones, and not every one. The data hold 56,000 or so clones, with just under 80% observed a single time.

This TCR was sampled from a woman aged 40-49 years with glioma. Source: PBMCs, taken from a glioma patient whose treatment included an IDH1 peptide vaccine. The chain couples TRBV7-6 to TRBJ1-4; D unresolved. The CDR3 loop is CASSAGVATNEKLFF. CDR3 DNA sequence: TGTGCCAGCAGCGCGGGCGTTGCAACTAATGAAAAACTGTTTTTT.